These 14 T cell receptor beta chains share one sample of origin, sequenced in a study of blood T cell repertoires in COVID-19. Method: immunoSEQ multiplex PCR; TCRdb's copy keeps in-frame clones and lacks some. The data show about 260,000 clones, over 75% seen once. Sample: peripheral blood. These receptors all stem from a human donor in a cohort sampled during active COVID-19.

This clone was counted once. V usage is TRBV5-1 and J usage is TRBJ2-3; 11 bases fit TRBD2. Per germline, CDR1 SGHRS and CDR2 YFSETQ. The CDR3 loop spans 18 amino acids. With V trimmed by 0 bases and J by 6 bases, 12 bases remained unmatched. The CDR3, as DNA: TGCGCCAGCAGCTTGGCCGTAGTGACTAGCGGGGCCCGTGATACGCAGTATTTT. It is translated as CASSLAVVTSGARDTQYF. Based on the CDR3 plus reference TRBV5-1 and TRBJ2-3, the full variable domain is KAGVTQTPRYLIKTRGQQVTLSCSPISGHRSVSWYQQTPGQGLQFLFEYFSETQRNKGNFPGRFSGRQFSNSRSEMNVSTLELGDSALYLCASSLAVVTSGARDTQYFGPGTRLTVL.

The rearrangement joins TRBV6-5 to TRBJ1-6, with D perhaps matching TRBD1 (5 bases). Germline V gene sequence: CDR1 MNHEY, CDR2 SVGAGI. The CDR3 covers 15 residues. V lost 0 bases, J lost 5 bases, and 8 bases lay in between. The CDR3 loop is CASSYSGQDNSPLHF. In DNA, the CDR3 is TGTGCCAGCAGTTACTCGGGGCAGGATAATTCACCCCTCCACTTT.

The table lists this clone with a count of one. The chain is built from TRBV5-1 and TRBJ2-3; TRBD2 is a possible D gene (6 bases). CDR3 length: 14 residues. Trimming stripped 6 bases from V and 0 bases from J, with 11 bases between. The germline CDR1 and CDR2 sequences are SGHRS and YFSETQ. CDR3 sequence: CASKAGSSTDTQYF. DNA of the CDR3: TGCGCCAGCAAGGCGGGGTCAAGCACAGATACGCAGTATTTT.

V and J are TRBV6-6 and TRBJ2-5, with 11 bases identical to TRBD2. The ends lost 5 bases at V and 6 bases at J; junction bases unmatched: 14. The CDR3 loop spans 17 amino acids. CDR1 and CDR2 (germline): MNHNY, SVGAGI (reference sequence). CDR3 sequence (DNA): TGTGCCAGCAGTCCACTGATTAGCGGGAGGGCCAGGAAGACCCAGTACTTC. Translating gives CASSPLISGRARKTQYF.

This clone was seen only a few times. V usage is TRBV5-4 and J usage is TRBJ1-1; a weak D match, TRBD1 (5 bases). Deletions cut 5 bases from V and 4 bases from J, with 12 bases between. CDR1 and CDR2 (germline): SGHNT, YYREEE (reference sequence). CDR3 length: 13 amino acids. CDR3 region: CASRKTRATEAFF. For the CDR3, the DNA is TGTGCCAGCAGAAAAACCAGGGCCACTGAAGCTTTCTTT.

This clone has just one count. The V gene is TRBV9, the J gene TRBJ2-7, with TRBD1 matching over 9 bases. V trimming: 0 bases; J trimming: 7 bases; junction bases outside the gene matches: 14. From germline, CDR1 is SGDLS and CDR2 YYNGEE. This CDR3 comprises 17 residues. The CDR3 reads CASSVDPQSTGGREQYF. Written as DNA, the CDR3 is TGTGCCAGCAGCGTAGACCCTCAATCGACAGGGGGGAGGGAGCAGTACTTC.

The chain links TRBV5-1 to TRBJ2-1, with 7 bases fitting TRBD1. V dropped 3 bases and J dropped 2; count of bases not matched to a gene: 5. Per germline, CDR1 SGHRS and CDR2 YFSETQ. There are 15 residues in the CDR3. This chain's CDR3 is CASSWDGTAYNEQFF. The CDR3, as DNA: TGCGCCAGCAGCTGGGACGGGACAGCCTACAATGAGCAGTTCTTC.

The chain has TRBV18 and TRBJ1-5, with a possible D match to TRBD1 (6 bases). Germline CDR1 KGHSH, CDR2 LQKENI. Trimming pared 8 bases from V and 0 bases from J, leaving 8 bases between. This CDR3 region has 13 residues. CDR3 nucleotide sequence: TGTGCCAGCGGACAGAATAGCAATCAGCCCCAGCATTTT. The encoded protein is CASGQNSNQPQHF.

Only a few counts were recorded for this clone. The rearrangement joins TRBV7-2 to TRBJ1-1; D unclear. Trimming took off 6 bases at V and 1 base at J, with 15 bases between the two ends. CDR3 length: 15 residues. Per germline, CDR1 SGHTA and CDR2 FQGNSA. This CDR3 reads CASSYSQFSNTEAFF. The CDR3 nucleotides are TGTGCCAGCAGTTATTCCCAGTTCTCGAACACTGAAGCTTTCTTT. The whole variable domain, filled in from reference TRBV7-2 and TRBJ1-1, reads GAGVSQSPSNKVTEKGKDVELRCDPISGHTALYWYRQSLGQGLEFLIYFQGNSAPDKSGLPSDRFSAERTGGSVSTLTIQRTQQEDSAVYLCASSYSQFSNTEAFFGQGTRLTVV.

In its sample, this clone was seen once. The chain uses TRBV5-1 and TRBJ2-5; unclear D gene. V was cut by 2 bases and J by 5 bases, with 4 bases left in between. Per the germline V gene, CDR1 is SGHRS and CDR2 is YFSETQ. The length of the CDR3 is 11 residues. This CDR3 is CASSFHETQYF. The CDR3 nucleotides read TGCGCCAGCAGCTTCCATGAGACCCAGTACTTC.

V and J are TRBV6-5 and TRBJ2-7; 12 bases are a match to TRBD2. With V trimmed by 0 bases and J by 5 bases, 2 bases remained unmatched. CDR3 length: 15 amino acids. Germline V gene sequence: CDR1 MNHEY, CDR2 SVGAGI. In DNA, the CDR3 is TGTGCCAGCAGTTACTCGCTAGCGGGAGGGAACGAGCAGTACTTC. It is translated as CASSYSLAGGNEQYF.

V and J are TRBV27 and TRBJ2-7; D is unresolved. Trimming left V 10 bases short and J 2 bases short, with 12 bases between. The CDR3 runs to 12 residues. Germline values: CDR1 MNHEY, CDR2 SMNVEV (reference sequence). The CDR3 sequence is CATRDKPYEQYF. CDR3 nucleotide sequence: TGTGCCACCCGTGACAAGCCCTACGAGCAGTACTTC.

The chain's CDR3 is CASSQERAGGPPETQYF. The DNA of the CDR3 is TGTGCCAGCAGCCAAGAAAGGGCGGGGGGGCCTCCCGAGACCCAGTACTTC. This chain uses TRBV3-1 (or the pseudogene TRBV3-2) with TRBJ2-5; 9 bases map to TRBD2. Looked up from germline, CDR1 is LGHDT and CDR2 is YNNKEL (reference sequence). This CDR3 is built from 17 residues. Germline trimming cut 0 bases from V and 5 bases from J; bases unmatched to any gene: 10.

The CDR3 reads CATSREDRGRETQYF. The CDR3 DNA reads TGTGCCACCAGCAGGGAGGACAGGGGGAGGGAGACCCAGTACTTC. The chain employs TRBV15 and TRBJ2-5, with 10 bases lining up with TRBD1. Germline CDR1 is LNHNV and CDR2 is YYDKDF (reference sequence). Trimming took 3 bases from V and 5 from J; bases not matched to a gene: 6. The CDR3 totals 15 residues.